This TCR beta chain originates from a study of human versus mouse CDR3 diversity and MHC coevolution. Data came from immunoSEQ multiplex PCR; TCRdb stores just in-frame clones and leaves some out. Among tens of thousands of clones listed, just over 90% were seen once. About this clone: Its antigen is as yet unknown.

Study-wide results and limits: By iCHAO1, human TCR beta clonotypes numbered about 1.5 million, the most. Among all groups, most of the three human donors showed least clonal inequality. Human CDR3s averaged more deletions and insertions than mouse CDR3s.

Cells were CD45RO-negative CD62L-positive naive CD4 T cells sorted from PBMCs. Looked up from germline, CDR1 is ENHRY and CDR2 is SYGVKD. This CDR3 region has 14 residues. This chain links TRBV10-3 with TRBJ2-5, with 8 nucleotides matching TRBD1. Gene TRBJ2-7 matches the end of the DNA better, so the J call may be wrong. The source of this sequence is a person aged 25 to 75 in good health. Sequenced material: naive CD4+ T cells from blood. This sample's subset: CD45RO-negative CD62L-positive naive CD4 T cells. CDR3 region: CAISSQGASYEQYF. CDR3 sequence (DNA): TGTGCCATCAGTAGCCAGGGGGCATCCTACGAGCAGTACTTC.